Here is one T cell receptor (beta chain) with its context. Its antigen is as yet unknown. The data derive from a study of cytomegalovirus exposure and HLA in healthy donors. About the research overall: There were more than 350 genotyped donors. Of these, 81% fell in the genetic ancestry cluster associated with self-reported Caucasian donors. Study findings and constraints: What a later analysis reportedly showed was that an Asian-associated ancestry cluster had fewer N-insertions than the approximately 670-donor mean. In vitro, a few CMV-associated chains proved specific for CMV antigens.

CDR1 and CDR2 from the germline V gene are MDHEN and SYDVKM. There are 13 residues in the CDR3. The germline V and J ends were trimmed by 7 bases and 3 bases, with 13 bases remaining between them. The PCR was carried out with 60 Vbeta primers and 13 Jbeta primers. Sequenced by immunoSEQ multiplex PCR; TCRdb stores in-frame clones only, minus some. The table lists 150,000 to 200,000 clones, about 80% of them singletons, with roughly 4.7% in the top ten. This chain connects TRBV28 to TRBJ2-7; weak D call: TRBD1 (6 bases). This TCR came from a man aged 25-45 years in good health and CMV-seronegative. Sequencing was carried out using PBMCs. CDR3 sequence reads: CASKTGLGYEQYF. In DNA, the CDR3 is TGTGCCAGCAAAACAGGGTTAGGCTACGAGCAGTACTTC.